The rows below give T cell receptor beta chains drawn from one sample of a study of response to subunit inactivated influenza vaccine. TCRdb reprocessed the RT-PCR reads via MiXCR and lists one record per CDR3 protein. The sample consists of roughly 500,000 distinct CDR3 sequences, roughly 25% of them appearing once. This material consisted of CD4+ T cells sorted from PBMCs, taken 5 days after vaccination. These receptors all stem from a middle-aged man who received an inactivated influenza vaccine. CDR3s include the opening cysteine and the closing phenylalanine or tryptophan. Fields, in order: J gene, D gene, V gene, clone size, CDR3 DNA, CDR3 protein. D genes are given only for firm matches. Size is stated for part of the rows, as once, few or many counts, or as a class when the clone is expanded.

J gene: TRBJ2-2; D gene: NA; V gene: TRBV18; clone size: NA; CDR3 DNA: TGTGCCAGCTCACCTCGGGCGGCCGGGGAGCTGTTTTTT; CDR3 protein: CASSPRAAGELFF
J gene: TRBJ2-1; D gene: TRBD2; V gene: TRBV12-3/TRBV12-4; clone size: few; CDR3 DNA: TGTGCCAGCACCCCAACCGGGGGGGGCTCCTACAATGAGCAGTTCTTC; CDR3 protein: CASTPTGGGSYNEQFF
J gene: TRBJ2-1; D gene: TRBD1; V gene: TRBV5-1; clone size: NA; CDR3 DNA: TGCGCCAGCAGCTTGCGCTCAGGGGGTGATGAGCAGTTCTTC; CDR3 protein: CASSLRSGGDEQFF
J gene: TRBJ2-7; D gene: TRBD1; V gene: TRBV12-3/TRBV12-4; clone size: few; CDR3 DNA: TGTGCCAGCAGACAGGGGTCCACCTCCTACGAGCAGTACTTC; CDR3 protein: CASRQGSTSYEQYF
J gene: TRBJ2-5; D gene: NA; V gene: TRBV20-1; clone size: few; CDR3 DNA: TGCAGTGCTAGATGGGAACCCCAAGAGACCCAGTACTTC; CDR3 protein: CSARWEPQETQYF
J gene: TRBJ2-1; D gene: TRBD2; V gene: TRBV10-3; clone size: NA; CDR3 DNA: TGTGCCATCAGTGAGAGACTAGCGGGAGAAACTAGATATGAGCAGTTCTTC; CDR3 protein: CAISERLAGETRYEQFF
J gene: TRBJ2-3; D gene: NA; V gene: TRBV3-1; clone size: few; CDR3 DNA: TGTGCCAGCAGCCAATTATCCCGGTGGGGGGATACGCAGTATTTT; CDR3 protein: CASSQLSRWGDTQYF
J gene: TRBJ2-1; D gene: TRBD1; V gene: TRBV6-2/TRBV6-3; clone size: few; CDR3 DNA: TGTGCCAGCAGTCCCGACAGGGGGAGGTACAATGAGCAGTTCTTC; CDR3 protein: CASSPDRGRYNEQFF
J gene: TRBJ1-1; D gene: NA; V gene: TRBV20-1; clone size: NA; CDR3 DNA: TGCAGTGCTAGAGATGTTAAAACAGGGCTGGCTTTCTTT; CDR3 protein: CSARDVKTGLAFF
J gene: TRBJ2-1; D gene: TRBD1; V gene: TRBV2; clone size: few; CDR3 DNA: TGTGCCGGGGGGACAGGGGGTCTCAATGAGCAGTTCTTC; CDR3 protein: CAGGTGGLNEQFF
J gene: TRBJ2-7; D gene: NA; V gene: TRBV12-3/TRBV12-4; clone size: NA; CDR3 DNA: TGTGCCAGCAGTTGGGGTGACAGCCGCTCCTACGAGCAGTACTTC; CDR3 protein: CASSWGDSRSYEQYF
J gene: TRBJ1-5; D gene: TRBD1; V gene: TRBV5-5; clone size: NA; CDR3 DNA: TGTGCCAGCAGCTTGGCAGGGGGGATTCAGCCCCAGCATTTT; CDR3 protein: CASSLAGGIQPQHF
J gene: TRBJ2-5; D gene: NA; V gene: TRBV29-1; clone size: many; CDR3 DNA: TGCAGCGTTGAAGGCACTCAAGGGGAGACCCAGTACTTC; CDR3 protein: CSVEGTQGETQYF
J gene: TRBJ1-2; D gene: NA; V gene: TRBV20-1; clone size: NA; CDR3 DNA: TGCAGTGCTCTCCTCCCGGGACGCTTCTATGGCTACACCTTC; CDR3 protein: CSALLPGRFYGYTF
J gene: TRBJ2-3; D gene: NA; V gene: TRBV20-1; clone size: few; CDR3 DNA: TGCAGTGCTAACCAAGGACTAACAGATACGCAGTATTTT; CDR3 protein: CSANQGLTDTQYF
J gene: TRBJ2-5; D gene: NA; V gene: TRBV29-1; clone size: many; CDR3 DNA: TGCAGCGTTGGTCCAGAGGAGACCCAGTACTTC; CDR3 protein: CSVGPEETQYF
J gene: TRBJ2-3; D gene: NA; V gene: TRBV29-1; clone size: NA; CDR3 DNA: TGCAGCGTCGAAAGGGAAGCAGATACGCAGTATTTT; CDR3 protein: CSVEREADTQYF
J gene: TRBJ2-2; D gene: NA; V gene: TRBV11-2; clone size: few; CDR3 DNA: TGTGCCAGCAGCCTCCAGACGGACAACGGGGAGCTGTTTTTT; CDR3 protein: CASSLQTDNGELFF
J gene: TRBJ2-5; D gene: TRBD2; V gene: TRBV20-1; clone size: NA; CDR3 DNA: TGCAGTGCTAGTAGCCCTAAACAACTAGCGGGATGGGAGACCCAGTACTTC; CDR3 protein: CSASSPKQLAGWETQYF
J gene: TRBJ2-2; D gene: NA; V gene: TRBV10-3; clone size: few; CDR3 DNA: TGTGCCATCAATTTGGGATCGGGGGGCGTGAACACCGGGGAGCTGTTTTTT; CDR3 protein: CAINLGSGGVNTGELFF
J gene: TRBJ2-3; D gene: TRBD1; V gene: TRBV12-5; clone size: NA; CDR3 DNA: TGTGCTAGTGGTTTGGCCCGGACAGGTTCTAGCACAGATACGCAGTATTTT; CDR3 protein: CASGLARTGSSTDTQYF
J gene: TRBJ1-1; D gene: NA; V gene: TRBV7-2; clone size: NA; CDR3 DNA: TGTGCCAGCAGCTTACAGGGTGACCGTAGGACTGAAGCTTTCTTT; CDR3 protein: CASSLQGDRRTEAFF
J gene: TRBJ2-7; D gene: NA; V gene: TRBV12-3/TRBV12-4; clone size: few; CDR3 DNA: TGTGCCAGCAGTCCCGGACGTCCTCCCTACGAGCAGTACTTC; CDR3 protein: CASSPGRPPYEQYF
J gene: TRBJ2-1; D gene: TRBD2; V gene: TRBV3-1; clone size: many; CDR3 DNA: TGTGCCAGCAGCCAAATTGGTCTAGCGGGCAATGAGCAGTTCTTC; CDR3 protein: CASSQIGLAGNEQFF
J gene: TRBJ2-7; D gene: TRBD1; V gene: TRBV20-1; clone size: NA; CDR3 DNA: TGCAGTGCTTCAGGGACAGGGGGCATTAAGGCCTACGAGCAGTACTTC; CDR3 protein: CSASGTGGIKAYEQYF
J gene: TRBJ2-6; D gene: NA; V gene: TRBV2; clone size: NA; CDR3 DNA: TGTGCCAGCAGTGGTTCGGTCACAGTCAATTCCTCTGGGGCCAACGTCCTGACTTTC; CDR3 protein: CASSGSVTVNSSGANVLTF
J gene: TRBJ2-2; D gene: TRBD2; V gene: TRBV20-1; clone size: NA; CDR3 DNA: TGCAGTGCTTTCACTAGCGGGAACACCGGGGAGCTGTTTTTT; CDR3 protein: CSAFTSGNTGELFF
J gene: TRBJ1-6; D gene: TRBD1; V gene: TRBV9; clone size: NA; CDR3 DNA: TGTGCCAGCAGCGTAGGACAGGGGGGTGGAACACCCCTCCACTTT; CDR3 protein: CASSVGQGGGTPLHF
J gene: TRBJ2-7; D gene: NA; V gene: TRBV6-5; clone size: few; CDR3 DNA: TGTGCCAGCAGTTACTCTTTGGGGGCGACATACGAGCAGTACTTC; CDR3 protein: CASSYSLGATYEQYF
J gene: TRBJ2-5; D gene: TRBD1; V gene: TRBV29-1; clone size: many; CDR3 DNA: TGCAGCGTGGGGACAGCCCAAGAGACCCAGTACTTC; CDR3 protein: CSVGTAQETQYF
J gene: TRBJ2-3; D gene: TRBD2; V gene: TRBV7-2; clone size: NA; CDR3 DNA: TGTGCCAGCAGCTTTACTAGCGGGGGGTCCACAGATACGCAGTATTTT; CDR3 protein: CASSFTSGGSTDTQYF
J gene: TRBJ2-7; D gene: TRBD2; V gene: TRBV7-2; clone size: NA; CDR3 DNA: TGTGCCAGCAAGCTAGCGGGCTCCTACGAGCAGTACTTC; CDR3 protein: CASKLAGSYEQYF
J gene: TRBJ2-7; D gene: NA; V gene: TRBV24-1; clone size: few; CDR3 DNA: TGTGCCACCAGTGACCCCACTAGTAACGAGCAGTACTTC; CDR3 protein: CATSDPTSNEQYF
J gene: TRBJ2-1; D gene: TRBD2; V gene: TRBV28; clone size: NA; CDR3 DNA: TGTGCCAGCAGTACTAGCGGAGTGTACAATGAGCAGTTCTTC; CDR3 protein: CASSTSGVYNEQFF
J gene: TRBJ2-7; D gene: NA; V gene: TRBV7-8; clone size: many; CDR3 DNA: TGTGCCAGCAGCTTAGCGCTTGTCCCAGTCTACGAGCAGTACTTC; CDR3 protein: CASSLALVPVYEQYF
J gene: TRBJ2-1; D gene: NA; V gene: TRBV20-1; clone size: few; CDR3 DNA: TGCAGTGCTAGAGATCCGGGGCGGATCTCCTACAATGAGCAGTTCTTC; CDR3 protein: CSARDPGRISYNEQFF
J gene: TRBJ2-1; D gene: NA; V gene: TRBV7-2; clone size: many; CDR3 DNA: TGTGCCAGCAGCTCGGACGGATACAATGAGCAGTTCTTC; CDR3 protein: CASSSDGYNEQFF
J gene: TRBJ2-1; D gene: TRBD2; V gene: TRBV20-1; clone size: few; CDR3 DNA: TGCAGTGCTAGTTTTCCGGGAGGCTCCTGGTCCTACAATGAGCAGTTCTTC; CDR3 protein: CSASFPGGSWSYNEQFF
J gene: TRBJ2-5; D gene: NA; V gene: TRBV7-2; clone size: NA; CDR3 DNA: TGTGCCAGCAGCTTGGTACACCAAGAGACCCAGTACTTC; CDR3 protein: CASSLVHQETQYF
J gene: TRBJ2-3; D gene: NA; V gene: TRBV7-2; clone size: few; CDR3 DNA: TGTGCCAGCAGCTCCTGGCCTGTGGATACGCAGTATTTT; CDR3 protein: CASSSWPVDTQYF
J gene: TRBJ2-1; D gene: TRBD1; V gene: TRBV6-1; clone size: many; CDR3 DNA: TGTGCCAGCAGTCCCCGGGACAGGGACAATGAGCAGTTCTTC; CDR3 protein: CASSPRDRDNEQFF
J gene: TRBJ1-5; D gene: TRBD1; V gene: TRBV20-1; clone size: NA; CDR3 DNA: TGCAGTGCCACGCCCTGGACAGGGGGTTCTTATAGCAATCAGCCCCAGCATTTT; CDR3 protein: CSATPWTGGSYSNQPQHF
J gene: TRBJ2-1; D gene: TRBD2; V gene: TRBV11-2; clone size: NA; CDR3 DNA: TGTGCCAGCAGCTCCACCGGGACTAGGGCCTACAATGAGCAGTTCTTC; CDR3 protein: CASSSTGTRAYNEQFF
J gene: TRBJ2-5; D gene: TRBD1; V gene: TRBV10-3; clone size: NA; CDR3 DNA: TGTGCCATCAGTGAGGGGACAGGGTGGCAAGAGACCCAGTACTTC; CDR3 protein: CAISEGTGWQETQYF
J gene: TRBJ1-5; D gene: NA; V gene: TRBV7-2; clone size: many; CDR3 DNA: TGTGCCAGCAGCTCCGACCGGACAGTAGCTGGGCCCCAGCATTTT; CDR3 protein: CASSSDRTVAGPQHF
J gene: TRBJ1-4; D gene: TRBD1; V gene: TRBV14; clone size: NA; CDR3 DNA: TGTGCCAGCAGCCAATCTCGGACAGGAAGGGGAAAACTGTTTTTT; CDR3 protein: CASSQSRTGRGKLFF
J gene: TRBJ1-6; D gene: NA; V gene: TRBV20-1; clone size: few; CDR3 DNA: TGCAGTGCTAGAGAACAGGGTTCCTATAATTCACCCCTCCACTTT; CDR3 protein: CSAREQGSYNSPLHF
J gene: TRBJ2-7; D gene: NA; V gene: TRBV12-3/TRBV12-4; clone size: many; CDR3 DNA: TGTGCCAGCAAGGGCCGATCGTACGAGCAGTACTTC; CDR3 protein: CASKGRSYEQYF
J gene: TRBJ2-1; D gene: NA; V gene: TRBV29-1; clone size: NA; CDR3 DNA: TGCAGCGTTGACCCCTTGGGGGGCCATAACAATGAGCAGTTCTTC; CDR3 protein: CSVDPLGGHNNEQFF
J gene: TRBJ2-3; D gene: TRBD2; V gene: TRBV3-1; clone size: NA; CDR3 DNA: TGTGCCAGCAGCCAAGACTTGGGGACTAGCAACACAGATACGCAGTATTTT; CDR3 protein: CASSQDLGTSNTDTQYF
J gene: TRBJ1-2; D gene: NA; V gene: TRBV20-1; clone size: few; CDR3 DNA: TGCAGTGCTAGAGAGGACTCCGGAAACTATGGCTACACCTTC; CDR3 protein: CSAREDSGNYGYTF
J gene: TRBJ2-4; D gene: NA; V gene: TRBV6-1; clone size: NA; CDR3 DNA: TGTGCCAGCCGAGAAGCCCCGGCAACCAAAAACATTCAGTACTTC; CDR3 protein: CASREAPATKNIQYF
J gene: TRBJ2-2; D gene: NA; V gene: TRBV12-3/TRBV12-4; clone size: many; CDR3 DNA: TGTGCCAGCAGTCCGGGACATGACGGAGGGGAGCTGTTTTTT; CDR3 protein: CASSPGHDGGELFF
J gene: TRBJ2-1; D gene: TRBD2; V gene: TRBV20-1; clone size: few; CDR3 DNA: TGCAGTGCGCGACGGCCTAGCGGGGGCGATGAGCAGTTCTTC; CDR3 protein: CSARRPSGGDEQFF
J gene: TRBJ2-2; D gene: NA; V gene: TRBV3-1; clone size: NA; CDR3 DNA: TGTGCCAGCAGCCAGCGCCCGGCGAACACCGGGGAGCTGTTTTTT; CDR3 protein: CASSQRPANTGELFF
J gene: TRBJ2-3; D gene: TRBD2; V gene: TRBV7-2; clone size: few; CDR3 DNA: TGTGCCAGCAGCTTAGGAACTGGACTAGTCTTGGCTACGCAGTATTTT; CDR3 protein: CASSLGTGLVLATQYF
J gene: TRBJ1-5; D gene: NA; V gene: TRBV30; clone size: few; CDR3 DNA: TGTGCCTGGAATCGGCAGTTGAATCAGCCCCAGCATTTT; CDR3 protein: CAWNRQLNQPQHF
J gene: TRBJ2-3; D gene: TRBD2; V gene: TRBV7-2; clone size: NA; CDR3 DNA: TGTGCCAGCAGCTTATCCGGGGGGGAAGATACGCAGTATTTT; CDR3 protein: CASSLSGGEDTQYF
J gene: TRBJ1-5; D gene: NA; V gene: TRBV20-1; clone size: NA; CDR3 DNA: TGCAGTGCTAGAGAGACAGTTAGCAATCAGCCCCAGCATTTT; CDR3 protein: CSARETVSNQPQHF